The rows below give T cell receptor beta chains drawn from one sample of a study of OX40 agonist ivuxolimab in advanced cancers. The table came from immunoSEQ multiplex PCR; TCRdb's copy has only in-frame clones and leaves some out. The repertoire includes tens of thousands of clones, 85% to 90% of them detected once, and 5% to 6% sits in the top ten. Here the sequenced sample was CD4+ or CD8+ T cells sorted from blood, taken in a trial of the OX40 agonist ivuxolimab. These receptors were taken from an adult with an advanced solid tumor such as melanoma, head and neck, liver or kidney cancer. Each CDR3 is given with its conserved first and last residue. The D gene is left open where the match is weak. Not all rows give a size; the values are once, few, many and, for expanded clones, a class.

d_gene | j_gene | abundance | v_gene | CDR3nt | CDR3aa
TRBD2 | TRBJ2-3 | once | TRBV19 | TGTGCCAGTAGTATACTTCGGGGACTAGCGGGATCTAGCACAGATACGCAGTATTTT | CASSILRGLAGSSTDTQYF
TRBD1 | TRBJ2-7 | - | TRBV5-5 | TGTGCCAGTACCTGGGGGGACAGGGTGACGGGCGAGCAGTACTTC | CASTWGDRVTGEQYF
TRBD1 | TRBJ2-7 | few | TRBV5-1 | TGCGCCACCAGACAGGGGCGATCCTACGAGCAGTACTTC | CATRQGRSYEQYF
TRBD1 | TRBJ2-2 | - | TRBV7-8 | TGTGCCAGCAGCTTCATGAACAGGGGAGACACCGGGGAGCTGTTTTTT | CASSFMNRGDTGELFF
- | TRBJ2-3 | - | TRBV28 | TGTGCCAGCAGTCATCGGGCCCGGGGGCTTTTGGCAGATACGCAGTATTTT | CASSHRARGLLADTQYF
TRBD1 | TRBJ1-2 | - | TRBV28 | TGTGCCAGCAGCCGGACAGGGGGAGCGTATGGCTACACCTTC | CASSRTGGAYGYTF
- | TRBJ1-4 | few | TRBV28 | TGTGCCAGCAGTTTTAATTTGGCCAATGAAAAACTGTTTTTT | CASSFNLANEKLFF
- | TRBJ2-2 | - | TRBV2 | TGTGCCAGCAGTGCAGGACAGAGAGGATCTAACACCGGGGAGCTGTTTTTT | CASSAGQRGSNTGELFF
TRBD2 | TRBJ2-5 | - | TRBV7-2 | TGTGCCAGCAGCTTCCCAGCGGGAGTGATGGAGACCCAGTACTTC | CASSFPAGVMETQYF
TRBD1 | TRBJ1-4 | - | TRBV9 | TGTGCCAGCAGCGTAACAGGGGGGGCAACTAATGAAAAACTGTTTTTT | CASSVTGGATNEKLFF
- | TRBJ2-3 | few | TRBV5-6 | TGTGCCAGCAGCTTGATGTCAGGCGCAGATACGCAGTATTTT | CASSLMSGADTQYF
TRBD2 | TRBJ2-1 | - | TRBV11-2 | TGTGCCAGCAGCGGTAGCGGGAGCTACAATGAGCAGTTCTTC | CASSGSGSYNEQFF
TRBD1 | TRBJ2-7 | - | TRBV10-1 | TGCGCCAGGTGGGGACAGGGACCCTACGAGCAGTACTTC | CARWGQGPYEQYF
TRBD1 | TRBJ2-7 | - | TRBV19 | TGTGCCAGCTCCAAAACCGGGACAGAGTCCTACGAGCAGTACTTC | CASSKTGTESYEQYF
- | TRBJ2-2 | - | TRBV9 | TGTGCCAGCACTAGGACCTTCACCGGGGAGCTGTTTTTT | CASTRTFTGELFF
- | TRBJ2-7 | - | TRBV27 | TGTGCCAGCAGCCGTACCGGGCCGAGCTCCTACGAGCAGTACTTC | CASSRTGPSSYEQYF
- | TRBJ2-2 | - | TRBV19 | TGTGCCAGTAGTATCCCGCGGGGTACGGTAGGCGGGGAGCTGTTTTTT | CASSIPRGTVGGELFF
- | TRBJ2-7 | - | TRBV23-1 | TGCGCCAGGGTTAAGACACCGAACTCGATAACTTACGAGCAGTACTTC | CARVKTPNSITYEQYF
- | TRBJ2-7 | - | TRBV5-1 | TGCGCCACCAAGCTTACGGTGAGCTCCTACGAGCAGTACTTC | CATKLTVSSYEQYF
- | TRBJ2-3 | - | TRBV30 | TGTGCCTGGAGTGTAGGGACGCAGTATTTT | CAWSVGTQYF
- | TRBJ2-5 | - | TRBV6-4 | TGTGCCAGCAGTGACTCGATCGCAGGTCATCAGAGGGAGACCCAGTACTTC | CASSDSIAGHQRETQYF
- | TRBJ2-7 | - | TRBV27 | TGTGCCAGACCGGGGGACAGCGAGTCCGAGCAGTACTTC | CARPGDSESEQYF
- | TRBJ1-5 | - | TRBV7-2 | TGTGCCAGCAGCTTGGAGAGCAATCAGCCCCAGCATTTT | CASSLESNQPQHF
- | TRBJ2-7 | - | TRBV5-1 | TGCGCCAGCAGCTCGGACAACTCCTACGAGCAGTACTTC | CASSSDNSYEQYF
TRBD1 | TRBJ1-1 | - | TRBV5-1 | TGCGCCAGCAGCCGATCGCGCGGGACAGATGAAGCTTTCTTT | CASSRSRGTDEAFF
- | TRBJ1-6 | - | TRBV5-6 | TGTGCCAGCAGCTTGGTTTTGGACTGGTCACCCCTCCACTTT | CASSLVLDWSPLHF
- | TRBJ2-1 | - | TRBV2 | TGTGCCAGCAGTGTACAGGGCTACAATGAGCAGTTCTTC | CASSVQGYNEQFF
TRBD1 | TRBJ1-4 | once | TRBV14 | TGTGCCAGCAGCCCCCAGGGGGGAACTAATGAAAAACTGTTTTTT | CASSPQGGTNEKLFF